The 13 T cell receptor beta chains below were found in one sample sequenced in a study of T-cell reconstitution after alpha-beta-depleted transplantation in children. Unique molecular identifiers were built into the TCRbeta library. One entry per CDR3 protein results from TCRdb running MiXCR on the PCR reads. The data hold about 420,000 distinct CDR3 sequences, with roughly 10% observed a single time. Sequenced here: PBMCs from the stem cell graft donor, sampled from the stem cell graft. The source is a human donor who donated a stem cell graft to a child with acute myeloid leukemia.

The CDR3 spells CASSLALGVNSPLHF. Written as DNA, the CDR3 is TGCGCCAGCAGCTTGGCCTTGGGAGTGAATTCACCCCTCCACTTT. The gene calls are TRBV5-1 and TRBJ1-6, with D unresolved. The CDR3 is made up of 15 amino acids. CDR1 SGHRS and CDR2 YFSETQ come from the germline V gene. Deletions cut 0 bases from V and 7 bases from J, with 11 bases between.

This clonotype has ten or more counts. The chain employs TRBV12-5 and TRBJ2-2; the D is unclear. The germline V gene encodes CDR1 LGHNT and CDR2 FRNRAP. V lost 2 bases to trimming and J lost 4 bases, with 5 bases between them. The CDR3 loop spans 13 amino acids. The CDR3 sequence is CASGLYGTGELFF. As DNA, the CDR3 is TGTGCTAGTGGTTTGTATGGCACCGGGGAGCTGTTTTTT.

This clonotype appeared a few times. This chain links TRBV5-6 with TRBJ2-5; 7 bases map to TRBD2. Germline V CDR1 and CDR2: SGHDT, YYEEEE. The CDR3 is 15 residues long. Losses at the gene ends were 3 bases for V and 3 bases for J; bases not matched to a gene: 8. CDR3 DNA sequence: TGTGCCAGCAGCTCGATAGCGGGTGAGGAAGAGACCCAGTACTTC. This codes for CASSSIAGEEETQYF.

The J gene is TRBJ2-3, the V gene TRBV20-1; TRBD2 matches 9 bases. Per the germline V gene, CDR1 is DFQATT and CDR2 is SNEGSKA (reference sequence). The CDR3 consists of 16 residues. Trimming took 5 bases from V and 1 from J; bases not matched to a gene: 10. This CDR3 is CSAAPGLAMGTDTQYF. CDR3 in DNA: TGCAGTGCTGCACCCGGACTAGCGATGGGCACAGATACGCAGTATTTT.

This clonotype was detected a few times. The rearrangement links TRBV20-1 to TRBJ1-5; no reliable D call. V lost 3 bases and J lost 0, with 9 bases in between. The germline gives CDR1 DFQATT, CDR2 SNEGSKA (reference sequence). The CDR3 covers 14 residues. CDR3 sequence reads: CSASSFSSNQPQHF. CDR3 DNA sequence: TGCAGTGCTAGCTCATTTTCTAGCAATCAGCCCCAGCATTTT.

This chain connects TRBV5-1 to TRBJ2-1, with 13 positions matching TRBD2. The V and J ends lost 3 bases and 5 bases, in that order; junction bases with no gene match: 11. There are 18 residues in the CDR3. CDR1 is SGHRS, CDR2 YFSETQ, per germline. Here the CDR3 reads CASSSGLAGTPGDNEQFF. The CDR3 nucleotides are TGCGCCAGCAGCTCGGGACTAGCGGGAACCCCCGGAGACAATGAGCAGTTCTTC. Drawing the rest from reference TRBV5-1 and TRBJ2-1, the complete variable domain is KAGVTQTPRYLIKTRGQQVTLSCSPISGHRSVSWYQQTPGQGLQFLFEYFSETQRNKGNFPGRFSGRQFSNSRSEMNVSTLELGDSALYLCASSSGLAGTPGDNEQFFGPGTRLTVL.

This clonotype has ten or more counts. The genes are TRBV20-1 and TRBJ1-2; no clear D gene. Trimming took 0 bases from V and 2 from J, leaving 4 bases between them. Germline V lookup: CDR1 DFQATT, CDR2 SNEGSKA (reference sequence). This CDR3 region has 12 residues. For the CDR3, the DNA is TGCAGTGCTAGAGAGCAGAACTATGGCTACACCTTC. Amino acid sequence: CSAREQNYGYTF.

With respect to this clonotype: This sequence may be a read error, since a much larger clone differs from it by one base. CDR3 coding DNA: TGTGCCAACAGCTACAGGGGATTGAACTACAATGAGCAGTTCTTC. Protein: CANSYRGLNYNEQFF. The chain is built from TRBV5-5 and TRBJ2-1, with TRBD1 matching over 7 bases. Germline CDR1 reads SGHKS; CDR2 reads YYEKEE (reference sequence). This CDR3 contains 15 residues.

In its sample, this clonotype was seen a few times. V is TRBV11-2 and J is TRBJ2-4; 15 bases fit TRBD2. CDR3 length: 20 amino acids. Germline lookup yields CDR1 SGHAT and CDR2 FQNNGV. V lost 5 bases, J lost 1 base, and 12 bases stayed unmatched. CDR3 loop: CASSKPWTSGGAYAKNIQYF. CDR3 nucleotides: TGTGCCAGCAGCAAGCCCTGGACTAGCGGGGGGGCGTATGCCAAAAACATTCAGTACTTC.

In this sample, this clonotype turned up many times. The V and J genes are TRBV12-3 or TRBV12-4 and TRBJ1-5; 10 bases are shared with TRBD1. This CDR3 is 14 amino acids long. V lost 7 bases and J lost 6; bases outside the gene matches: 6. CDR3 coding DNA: TGTGCCAGCACTTCCGGGACAGGGGTTCAGCCCCAGCATTTT. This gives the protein CASTSGTGVQPQHF.

CDR3 in amino acids: CATSRKQGYNEQFF. The CDR3 bases are TGTGCCACCAGCAGGAAACAGGGGTACAATGAGCAGTTCTTC. The rearrangement links TRBV15 to TRBJ2-1, with 7 bases matching TRBD1. The ends lost 3 bases at V and 4 bases at J; junction bases unmatched: 3. The CDR3 runs to 14 residues. Per the germline V gene, CDR1 is LNHNV and CDR2 is YYDKDF (reference sequence).

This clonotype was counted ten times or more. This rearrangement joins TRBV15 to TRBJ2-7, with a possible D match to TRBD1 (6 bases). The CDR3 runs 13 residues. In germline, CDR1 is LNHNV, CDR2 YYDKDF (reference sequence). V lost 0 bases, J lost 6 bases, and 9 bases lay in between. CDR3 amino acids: CATSRDQGFEQYF. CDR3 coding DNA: TGTGCCACCAGCAGAGATCAGGGGTTCGAGCAGTACTTC.

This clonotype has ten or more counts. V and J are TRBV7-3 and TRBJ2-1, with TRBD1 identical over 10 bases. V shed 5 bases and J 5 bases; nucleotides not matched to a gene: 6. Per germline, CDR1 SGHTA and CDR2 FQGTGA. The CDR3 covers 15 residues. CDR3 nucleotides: TGTGCCAGCAGCCCCTCCGGGACAGGGGACAATGAGCAGTTCTTC. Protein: CASSPSGTGDNEQFF.